A selection of T cell receptor beta chains follows, all from one sample in a study of OX40 agonist ivuxolimab in advanced cancers. The assay was immunoSEQ multiplex PCR, and TCRdb's table has in-frame clones only and misses some. The repertoire holds under 85,000 clones, with 85% as singletons. The specimen comprised CD4+ or CD8+ T cells sorted from blood, sampled in a trial of the OX40 agonist ivuxolimab. The receptors stem from an adult with an advanced solid tumor such as melanoma, head and neck, liver or kidney cancer. The CDR3 runs from the conserved cysteine through the conserved F or W. Each record gives: D gene, J gene, V gene, clone size, CDR3 protein, CDR3 DNA. A D gene is named only where the DNA matches it firmly. Expanded clones get a size class; other rows say once, few or many, or leave the size out.

>NA|TRBJ1-1|TRBV5-5|once
CASSSQNTEAFF
TGTGCCAGCAGCAGCCAGAACACTGAAGCTTTCTTT
>TRBD2|TRBJ2-7|TRBV7-7|NA
CASSPSGSFSYEQYF
TGTGCTAGCAGCCCTAGCGGGAGTTTCTCCTACGAGCAGTACTTC
>TRBD2|TRBJ2-7|TRBV5-1|NA
CASSLAFAGATLEQYF
TGCGCCAGCAGCTTGGCCTTTGCGGGAGCGACCCTCGAGCAGTACTTC
>NA|TRBJ1-2|TRBV30|NA
CALTPRQSYGYTF
TGTGCCTTAACCCCCCGGCAGTCCTATGGCTACACCTTC
>TRBD1|TRBJ2-1|TRBV10-3|NA
CAISTGTGIGNEQFF
TGTGCCATCAGTACCGGGACAGGGATAGGCAATGAGCAGTTCTTC
>NA|TRBJ2-7|TRBV6-1|NA
CASAPERGIYEQYF
TGTGCCAGTGCGCCCGAGAGAGGGATCTACGAGCAGTACTTC
>TRBD1|TRBJ2-5|TRBV6-6|NA
CASRWTGAQQETQYF
TGTGCCAGCAGATGGACAGGGGCCCAACAAGAGACCCAGTACTTC
>TRBD1|TRBJ2-3|TRBV18|once
CASTRGTVTDTQYF
TGTGCCAGCACGCGAGGGACAGTCACAGATACGCAGTATTTT
>NA|TRBJ2-7|TRBV6-5|NA
CASSYSGQFGYEQYF
TGTGCCAGCAGTTACTCCGGGCAGTTCGGCTACGAGCAGTACTTC
>NA|TRBJ2-1|TRBV11-2|NA
CASSPYSNEQFF
TGTGCCAGCAGCCCCTATAGCAATGAGCAGTTCTTC
>NA|TRBJ1-4|TRBV4-1|once
CASSQGAGWEKLFF
TGCGCCAGCAGCCAGGGGGCAGGGTGGGAAAAACTGTTTTTT
>TRBD2|TRBJ2-7|TRBV10-2|NA
CASSDPASGTYEQYF
TGCGCCAGCAGTGACCCCGCTAGCGGTACCTACGAGCAGTACTTC
>TRBD1|TRBJ1-1|TRBV7-9|NA
CASSYGQGANTEAFF
TGTGCCAGCAGTTATGGACAGGGGGCAAACACTGAAGCTTTCTTT
>NA|TRBJ2-5|TRBV19|NA
CASSIRQSYQETQYF
TGTGCCAGTAGTATCAGACAGAGCTACCAAGAGACCCAGTACTTC
>NA|TRBJ2-7|TRBV10-2|NA
CASSDMDSYEQYF
TGCGCCAGCAGTGATATGGACAGCTACGAGCAGTACTTC
>TRBD1|TRBJ1-1|TRBV30|NA
CAWSEGGGLNTEAFF
TGTGCCTGGAGTGAAGGAGGGGGCTTGAACACTGAAGCTTTCTTT
>TRBD1|TRBJ1-2|TRBV13|NA
CASSLVGGTDYGYTF
TGTGCCAGCAGCTTAGTCGGCGGGACAGACTATGGCTACACCTTC
>NA|TRBJ1-5|TRBV10-1|NA
CASSLVAADQPQHF
TGCGCCAGCAGCTTGGTGGCGGCCGATCAGCCCCAGCATTTT
>TRBD1|TRBJ2-7|TRBV28|NA
CASIPGQSYEQYF
TGTGCCAGCATCCCGGGACAGTCCTACGAGCAGTACTTC
>NA|TRBJ1-1|TRBV21-1|NA
CASSVQGAVTEAFF
TGTGCCAGCAGCGTACAGGGGGCAGTGACTGAAGCTTTCTTT